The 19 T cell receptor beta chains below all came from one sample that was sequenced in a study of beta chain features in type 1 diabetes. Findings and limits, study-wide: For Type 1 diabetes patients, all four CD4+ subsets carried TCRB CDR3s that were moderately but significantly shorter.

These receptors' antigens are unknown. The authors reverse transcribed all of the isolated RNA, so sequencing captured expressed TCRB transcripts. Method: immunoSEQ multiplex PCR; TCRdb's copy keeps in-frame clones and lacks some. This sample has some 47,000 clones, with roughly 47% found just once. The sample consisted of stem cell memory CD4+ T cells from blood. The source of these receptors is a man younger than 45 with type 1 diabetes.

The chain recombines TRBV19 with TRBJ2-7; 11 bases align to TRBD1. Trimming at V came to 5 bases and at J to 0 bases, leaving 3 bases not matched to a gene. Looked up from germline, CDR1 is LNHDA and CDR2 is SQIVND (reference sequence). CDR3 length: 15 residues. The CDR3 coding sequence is TGTGCCAGTAGTCCCGGGACAGGGGGCTCCTACGAGCAGTACTTC. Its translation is CASSPGTGGSYEQYF. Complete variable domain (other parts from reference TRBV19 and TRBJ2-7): DGGITQSPKYLFRKEGQNVTLSCEQNLNHDAMYWYRQDPGQGLRLIYYSQIVNDFQKGDIAEGYSVSREKKESFPLTVTSAQKNPTAFYLCASSPGTGGSYEQYFGPGTRLTVT.

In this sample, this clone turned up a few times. Written as DNA, the CDR3 is TGTGCCAGCAGTTTGGAGACAGCGAGTAAAGAGACCCAGTACTTC. It is translated as CASSLETASKETQYF. The chain employs TRBV28 and TRBJ2-5, with D possibly being TRBD1 (5 bases). The CDR3 runs 15 residues. Trimming cost V 3 bases and J 3 bases, with 14 bases left between them. Looked up from germline, CDR1 is MDHEN and CDR2 is SYDVKM.

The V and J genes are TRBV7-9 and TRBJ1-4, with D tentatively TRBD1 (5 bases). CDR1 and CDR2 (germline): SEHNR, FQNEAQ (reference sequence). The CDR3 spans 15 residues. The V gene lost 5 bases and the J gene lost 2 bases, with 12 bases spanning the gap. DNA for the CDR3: TGTGCCAGCAGCAAAACGACAGCTACTAATGAAAAACTGTTTTTT. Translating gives CASSKTTATNEKLFF.

The DNA of the CDR3 is TGTGCCAGCAGTGTAAGAGCTATCATGAACACTGAAGCTTTCTTT. Protein product: CASSVRAIMNTEAFF. The chain employs TRBV2 and TRBJ1-1; D is undetermined. Trimming stripped 4 bases from V and 0 bases from J, with 12 bases between. This CDR3 region has 15 residues. From germline, CDR1 is SNHLY and CDR2 FYNNEI.

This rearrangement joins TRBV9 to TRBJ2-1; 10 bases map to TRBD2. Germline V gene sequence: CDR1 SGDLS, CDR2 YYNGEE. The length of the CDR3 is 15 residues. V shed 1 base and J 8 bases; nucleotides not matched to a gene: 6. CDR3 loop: CASSVSGTSADEQFF. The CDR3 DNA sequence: TGTGCCAGCAGCGTAAGCGGGACTAGCGCCGATGAGCAGTTCTTC. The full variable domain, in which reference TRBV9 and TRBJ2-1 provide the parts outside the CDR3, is DSGVTQTPKHLITATGQRVTLRCSPRSGDLSVYWYQQSLDQGLQFLIQYYNGEERAKGNILERFSAQQFPDLHSELNLSSLELGDSALYFCASSVSGTSADEQFFGPGTRLTVL.

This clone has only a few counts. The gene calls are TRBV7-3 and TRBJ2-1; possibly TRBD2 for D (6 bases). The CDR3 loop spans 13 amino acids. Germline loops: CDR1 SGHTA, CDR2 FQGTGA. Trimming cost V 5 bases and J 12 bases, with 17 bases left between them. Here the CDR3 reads CASSPGGEARQFF. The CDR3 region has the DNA TGTGCCAGCAGCCCCGGCGGGGAGGCTAGGCAGTTCTTC. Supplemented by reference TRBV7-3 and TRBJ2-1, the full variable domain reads GAGVSQTPSNKVTEKGKYVELRCDPISGHTALYWYRQSLGQGPEFLIYFQGTGAADDSGLPNDRFFAVRPEGSVSTLKIQRTERGDSAVYLCASSPGGEARQFFGPGTRLTVL.

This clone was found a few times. The CDR3 reads CASSLDPGAGEQFF. CDR3 DNA sequence: TGTGCCAGCAGCTTGGACCCAGGGGCTGGTGAGCAGTTCTTC. V gene TRBV5-4 combines with J gene TRBJ2-1; possible D gene TRBD1, 6 bases. Per the germline V gene, CDR1 is SGHNT and CDR2 is YYREEE (reference sequence). V lost 0 bases and J lost 9, with 13 bases in between. This CDR3 has 14 amino acids.

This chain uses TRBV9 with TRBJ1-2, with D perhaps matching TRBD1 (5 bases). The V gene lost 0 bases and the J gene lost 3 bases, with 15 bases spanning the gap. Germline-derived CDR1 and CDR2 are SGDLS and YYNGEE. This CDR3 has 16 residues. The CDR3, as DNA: TGTGCCAGCAGCGTAGCTGTGACAGTCGAAGACTATGGCTACACCTTC. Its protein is CASSVAVTVEDYGYTF.

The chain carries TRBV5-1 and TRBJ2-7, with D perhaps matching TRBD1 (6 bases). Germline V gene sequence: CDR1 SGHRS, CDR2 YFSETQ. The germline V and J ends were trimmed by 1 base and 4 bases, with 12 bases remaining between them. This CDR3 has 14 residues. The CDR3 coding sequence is TGCGCCAGCAGCTTGCTGGACAGTAGTTACGAGCAGTACTTC. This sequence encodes CASSLLDSSYEQYF.

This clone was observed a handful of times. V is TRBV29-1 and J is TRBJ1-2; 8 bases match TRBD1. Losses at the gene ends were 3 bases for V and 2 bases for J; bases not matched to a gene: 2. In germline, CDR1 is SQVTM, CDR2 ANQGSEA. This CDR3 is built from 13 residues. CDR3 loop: CSVDNRGNYGYTF. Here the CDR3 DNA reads TGCAGCGTTGATAACAGGGGGAACTATGGCTACACCTTC.

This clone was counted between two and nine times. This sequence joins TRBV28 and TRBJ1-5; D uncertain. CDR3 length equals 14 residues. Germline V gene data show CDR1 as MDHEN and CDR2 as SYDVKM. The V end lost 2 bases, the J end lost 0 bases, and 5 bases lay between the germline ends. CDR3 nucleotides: TGTGCCAGCAGTTTAATAGTTAGCAATCAGCCCCAGCATTTT. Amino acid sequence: CASSLIVSNQPQHF.

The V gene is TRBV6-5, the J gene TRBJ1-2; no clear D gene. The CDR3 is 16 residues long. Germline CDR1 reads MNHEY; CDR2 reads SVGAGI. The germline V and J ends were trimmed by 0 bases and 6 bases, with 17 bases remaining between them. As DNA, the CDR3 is TGTGCCAGCAGTTACTCGATGAGGGTCTTGGGTCATGGCTACACCTTC. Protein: CASSYSMRVLGHGYTF.

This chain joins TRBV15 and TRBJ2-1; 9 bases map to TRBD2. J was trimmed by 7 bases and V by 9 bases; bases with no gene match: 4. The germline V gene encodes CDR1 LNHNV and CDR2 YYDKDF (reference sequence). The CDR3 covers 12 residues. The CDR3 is CATSRGGNEQFF. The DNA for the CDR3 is TGTGCCACTTCGCGGGGGGGGAATGAGCAGTTCTTC.

Here the CDR3 DNA reads TGTGCCAGCAGTCCAAAATTACAGGGGTTCGCGAACACCGGGGAGCTGTTTTTT. This encodes CASSPKLQGFANTGELFF. The J gene is TRBJ2-2, the V gene TRBV28, with 7 bases aligning to TRBD1. V shed 5 bases, J shed 0 bases, and the junction held 12 bases outside the gene matches. Germline V gene data show CDR1 as MDHEN and CDR2 as SYDVKM. The CDR3 totals 18 residues.

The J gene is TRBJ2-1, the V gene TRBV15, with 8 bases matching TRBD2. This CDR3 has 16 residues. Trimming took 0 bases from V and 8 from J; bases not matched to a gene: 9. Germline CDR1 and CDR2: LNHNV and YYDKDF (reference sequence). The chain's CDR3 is CATSRDRGTRVHEQFF. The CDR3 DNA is TGTGCCACCAGCAGAGATAGGGGGACTAGGGTCCATGAGCAGTTCTTC.

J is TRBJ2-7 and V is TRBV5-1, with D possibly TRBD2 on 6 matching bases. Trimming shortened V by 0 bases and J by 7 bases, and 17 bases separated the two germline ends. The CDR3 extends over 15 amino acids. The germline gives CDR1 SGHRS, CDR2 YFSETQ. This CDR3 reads CASSLEGSGRREQYF. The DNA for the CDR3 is TGCGCCAGCAGCTTGGAGGGTAGCGGCCGGCGAGAGCAGTACTTC.

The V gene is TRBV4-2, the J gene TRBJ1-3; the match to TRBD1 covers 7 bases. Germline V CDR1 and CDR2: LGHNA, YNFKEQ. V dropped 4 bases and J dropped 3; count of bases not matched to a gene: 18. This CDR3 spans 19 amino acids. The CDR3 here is CASSRTPGQMEIHGNTIYF. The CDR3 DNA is TGTGCCAGCAGCCGTACACCGGGACAGATGGAGATCCATGGAAACACCATATATTTT.

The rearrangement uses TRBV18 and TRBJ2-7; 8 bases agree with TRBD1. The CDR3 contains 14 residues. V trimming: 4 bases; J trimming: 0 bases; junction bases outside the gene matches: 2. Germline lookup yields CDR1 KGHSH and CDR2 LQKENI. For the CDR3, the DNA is TGTGCCAGCTCACGGGACAGGCCCTCCTACGAGCAGTACTTC. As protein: CASSRDRPSYEQYF.

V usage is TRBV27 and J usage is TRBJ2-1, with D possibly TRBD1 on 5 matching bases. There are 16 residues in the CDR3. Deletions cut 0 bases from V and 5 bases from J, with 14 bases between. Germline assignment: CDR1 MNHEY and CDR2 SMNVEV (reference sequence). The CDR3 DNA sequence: TGTGCCAGCAGTTTATCCCACCTGAGACAGAACAATGAGCAGTTCTTC. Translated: CASSLSHLRQNNEQFF.